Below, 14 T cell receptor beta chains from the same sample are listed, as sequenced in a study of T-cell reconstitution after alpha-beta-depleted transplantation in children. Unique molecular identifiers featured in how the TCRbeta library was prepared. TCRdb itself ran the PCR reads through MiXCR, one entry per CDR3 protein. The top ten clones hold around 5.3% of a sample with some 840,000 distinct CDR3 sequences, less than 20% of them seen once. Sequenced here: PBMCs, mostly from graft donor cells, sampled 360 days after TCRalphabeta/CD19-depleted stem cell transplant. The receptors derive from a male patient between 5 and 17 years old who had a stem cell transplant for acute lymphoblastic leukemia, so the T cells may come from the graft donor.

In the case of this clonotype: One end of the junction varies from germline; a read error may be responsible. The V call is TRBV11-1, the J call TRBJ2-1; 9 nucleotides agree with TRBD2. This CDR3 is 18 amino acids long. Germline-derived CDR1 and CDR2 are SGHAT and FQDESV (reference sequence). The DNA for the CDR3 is TGTACCAGCAGTTACGGTGGCGCGGGAGGGACCTCCTACAATGAGCAGTTCTTC. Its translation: CTSSYGGAGGTSYNEQFF. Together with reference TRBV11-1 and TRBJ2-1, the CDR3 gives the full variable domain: EAEVAQSPRYKITEKSQAVAFWCDPISGHATLYWYRQILGQGPELLVQFQDESVVDDSQLPKDRFSAERLKGVDSTLKIQPAELGDSAMYLCTSSYGGAGGTSYNEQFFGPGTRLTVL.

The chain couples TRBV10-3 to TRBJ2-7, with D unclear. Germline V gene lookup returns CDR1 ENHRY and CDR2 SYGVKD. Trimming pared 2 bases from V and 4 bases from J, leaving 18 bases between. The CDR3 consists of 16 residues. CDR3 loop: CAISEPSTPQRYEQYF. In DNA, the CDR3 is TGTGCCATCAGTGAGCCCTCGACGCCCCAGAGGTACGAGCAGTACTTC.

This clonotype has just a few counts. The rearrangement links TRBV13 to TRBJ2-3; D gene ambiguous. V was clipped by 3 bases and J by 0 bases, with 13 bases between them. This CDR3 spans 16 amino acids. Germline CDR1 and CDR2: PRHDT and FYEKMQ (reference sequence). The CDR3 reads CASSLITISSTDTQYF. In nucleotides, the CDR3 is TGTGCCAGCAGCTTGATTACGATCTCTAGCACAGATACGCAGTATTTT.

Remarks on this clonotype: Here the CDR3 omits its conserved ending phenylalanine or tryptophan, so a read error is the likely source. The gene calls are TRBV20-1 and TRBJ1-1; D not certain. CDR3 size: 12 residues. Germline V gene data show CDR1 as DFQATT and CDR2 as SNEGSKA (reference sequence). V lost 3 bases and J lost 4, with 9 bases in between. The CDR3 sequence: CSASHLGTEAFC. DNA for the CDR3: TGCAGTGCTAGTCACCTGGGCACTGAAGCTTTCTGT.

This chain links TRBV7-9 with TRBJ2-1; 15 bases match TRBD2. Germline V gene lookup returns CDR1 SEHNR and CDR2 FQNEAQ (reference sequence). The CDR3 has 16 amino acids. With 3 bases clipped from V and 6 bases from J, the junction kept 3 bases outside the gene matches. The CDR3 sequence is CASSLGLAGGLNEQFF. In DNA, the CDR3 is TGTGCCAGCAGCTTGGGACTAGCGGGAGGACTCAATGAGCAGTTCTTC.

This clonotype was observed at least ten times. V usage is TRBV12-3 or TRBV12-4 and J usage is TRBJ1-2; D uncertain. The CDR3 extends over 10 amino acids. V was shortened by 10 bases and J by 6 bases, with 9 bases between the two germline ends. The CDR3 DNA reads TGTGCCACCGAGGCGAATGGCTACACCTTC. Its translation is CATEANGYTF.

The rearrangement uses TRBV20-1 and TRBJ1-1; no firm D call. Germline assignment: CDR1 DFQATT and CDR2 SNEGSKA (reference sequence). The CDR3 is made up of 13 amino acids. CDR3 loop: CRTLEDMNTEAFF. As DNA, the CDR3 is TGCAGGACACTAGAGGATATGAACACTGAAGCTTTCTTT.

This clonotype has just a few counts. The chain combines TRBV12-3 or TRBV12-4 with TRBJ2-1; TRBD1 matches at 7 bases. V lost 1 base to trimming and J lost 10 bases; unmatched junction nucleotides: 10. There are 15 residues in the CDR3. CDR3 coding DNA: TGTGCCAGCAGTTTAGAGGGGGCTTTGTGGAGCGAGCAGTTCTTC. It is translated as CASSLEGALWSEQFF.

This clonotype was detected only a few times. The CDR3 coding sequence is TGCGCCAGCAGCATCCGGGACACCTTGGCGCAGTATTTT. Its protein is CASSIRDTLAQYF. V is TRBV5-1 and J is TRBJ2-3; a weak D match, TRBD1 (6 bases). Germline loops: CDR1 SGHRS, CDR2 YFSETQ. This CDR3 comprises 13 residues. Trimming pared 4 bases from V and 10 bases from J, leaving 16 bases between.

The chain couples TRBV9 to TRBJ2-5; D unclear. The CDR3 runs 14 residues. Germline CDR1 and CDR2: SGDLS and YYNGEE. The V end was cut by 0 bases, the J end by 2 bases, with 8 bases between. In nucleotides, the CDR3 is TGTGCCAGCAGCGTAGGGACGGTACAAGAGACCCAGTACTTC. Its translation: CASSVGTVQETQYF. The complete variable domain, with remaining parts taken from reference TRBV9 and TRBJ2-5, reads DSGVTQTPKHLITATGQRVTLRCSPRSGDLSVYWYQQSLDQGLQFLIQYYNGEERAKGNILERFSAQQFPDLHSELNLSSLELGDSALYFCASSVGTVQETQYFGPGTRLLVL.

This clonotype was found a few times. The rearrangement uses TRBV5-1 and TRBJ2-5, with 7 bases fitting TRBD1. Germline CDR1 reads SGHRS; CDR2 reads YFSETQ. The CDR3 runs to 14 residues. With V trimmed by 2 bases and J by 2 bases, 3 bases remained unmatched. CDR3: CASSFGQAQETQYF. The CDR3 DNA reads TGCGCCAGCAGCTTCGGACAGGCTCAAGAGACCCAGTACTTC.

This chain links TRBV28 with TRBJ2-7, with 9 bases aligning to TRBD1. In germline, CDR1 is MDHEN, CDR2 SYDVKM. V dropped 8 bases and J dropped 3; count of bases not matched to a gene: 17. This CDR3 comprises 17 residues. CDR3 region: CASRRGQGSPVRYEQYF. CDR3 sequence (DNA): TGTGCCAGCCGCCGGGGACAGGGCTCCCCGGTTCGCTACGAGCAGTACTTC.

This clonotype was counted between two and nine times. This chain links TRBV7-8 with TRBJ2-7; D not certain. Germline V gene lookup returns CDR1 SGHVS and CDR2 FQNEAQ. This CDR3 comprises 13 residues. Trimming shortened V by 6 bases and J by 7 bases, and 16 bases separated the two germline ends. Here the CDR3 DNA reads TGTGCCAGCAGGTCCGGGCCGGCTGGGGAGCAGTACTTC. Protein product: CASRSGPAGEQYF. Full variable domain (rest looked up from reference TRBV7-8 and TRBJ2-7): GAGVSQSPRYKVAKRGQDVALRCDPISGHVSLFWYQQALGQGPEFLTYFQNEAQLDKSGLPSDRFFAERPEGSVSTLKIQRTQQEDSAVYLCASRSGPAGEQYFGPGTRLTVT.

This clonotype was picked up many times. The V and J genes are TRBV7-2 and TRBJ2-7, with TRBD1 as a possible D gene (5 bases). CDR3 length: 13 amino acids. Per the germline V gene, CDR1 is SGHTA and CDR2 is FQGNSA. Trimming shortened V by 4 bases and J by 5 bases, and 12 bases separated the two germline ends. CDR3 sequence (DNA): TGTGCCAGCAGCTCGACAGTTTTCGACGAGCAGTACTTC. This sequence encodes CASSSTVFDEQYF.